This T cell receptor (beta chain) is drawn from a study of blood T cell repertoires in COVID-19. In the study overall: COVID-19 samples, acute and convalescent, were from the United States, Italy and Spain. In each case, the material was cDNA or gDNA derived from T cells, B-cell-depleted T cells, or PBMCs.

Trimming at V came to 2 bases and at J to 6 bases, leaving 12 bases not matched to a gene. CDR3 length: 16 amino acids. Germline V lookup: CDR1 SGHTA, CDR2 FQGNSA. In the authors' methods: Estimated nucleated cell counts came from reference gene primer amplification. Only in-frame clones appear in the TCRdb table, and some are missing; sequencing was by immunoSEQ multiplex PCR. V and J calls plus clone size are reproduced from that table; the DNA served to infer D and trimming. The data hold 120,000 to 150,000 clones, with 80% observed a single time. This TCR came from a woman between 50 and 59 years old with acute or convalescent COVID-19. The chain carries TRBV7-2 and TRBJ2-7, with 8 nucleotides matching TRBD2. Sequences were obtained from peripheral blood. The CDR3: CASSLRRGASGPEQYF. CDR3 nucleotides: TGTGCCAGCAGCTTAAGGCGGGGGGCCTCTGGGCCCGAGCAGTACTTC. The entire variable domain, with the rest obtained from reference TRBV7-2 and TRBJ2-7, is as follows: GAGVSQSPSNKVTEKGKDVELRCDPISGHTALYWYRQSLGQGLEFLIYFQGNSAPDKSGLPSDRFSAERTGGSVSTLTIQRTQQEDSAVYLCASSLRRGASGPEQYFGPGTRLTVT.